The 12 T cell receptor beta chains in this list originate from one sample, sequenced in a study of shared clonotypes between healthy human individuals. TCRdb's table, derived via immunoSEQ multiplex PCR, lists solely in-frame clones and lacks some. This table holds under 1,900,000 clones, around 98.5% found once. Sequencing was performed on naive CD4+ T cells sorted from blood. The subset: CD45RA+ positively selected. The receptors were sampled from a man younger than 45 in good health.

The CDR3 region is CASSLENLAGGPETQYF. The CDR3 DNA is TGTGCCAGCAGCTTGGAAAATCTAGCGGGAGGGCCGGAGACCCAGTACTTC. The chain couples TRBV5-5 to TRBJ2-5; 12 bases map to TRBD2. Germline loops: CDR1 SGHKS, CDR2 YYEKEE (reference sequence). CDR3 length: 17 residues. The junction had 8 bases not matched to a gene; V was cut back by 0 bases and J by 5 bases.

This sequence joins TRBV28 and TRBJ1-5; 9 nucleotides match TRBD1. Losses at the gene ends were 5 bases for V and 0 bases for J; bases not matched to a gene: 2. CDR3 length: 15 residues. Germline-derived CDR1 and CDR2 are MDHEN and SYDVKM. The DNA for the CDR3 is TGTGCCAGCAGTGGACAGGGGTATAGCAATCAGCCCCAGCATTTT. This translates into CASSGQGYSNQPQHF.

J is TRBJ1-4 and V is TRBV18; D is possibly TRBD1 (5 bases). V was trimmed by 3 bases and J by 6 bases, leaving 14 bases between them. This CDR3 has 15 residues. CDR1 and CDR2 from the germline V gene are KGHSH and LQKENI. As DNA, the CDR3 is TGTGCCAGCTCACCCCGGCGGGGGTGGGATGAAAAACTGTTTTTT. Its translation is CASSPRRGWDEKLFF.

The chain couples TRBV7-9 to TRBJ1-1, with TRBD1 identical over 7 bases. Germline values: CDR1 SEHNR, CDR2 FQNEAQ (reference sequence). J lost 6 bases, V lost 7 bases, and 14 bases had no gene match. This CDR3 is built from 15 residues. Here the CDR3 reads CASIRTGGGQAEAFF. As DNA, the CDR3 is TGTGCCAGCATCAGGACAGGAGGTGGGCAGGCTGAAGCTTTCTTT.

This CDR3 reads CASSDGGLSHTGELFF. As DNA, the CDR3 is TGTGCCAGCAGCGACGGGGGCCTTTCGCACACCGGGGAGCTGTTTTTT. V usage is TRBV5-6 and J usage is TRBJ2-2; TRBD1 or TRBD2 may be the D gene (6 bases each). V lost 4 bases and J 3 bases, leaving 16 bases between the germline ends. The CDR3 is 16 amino acids. CDR1 is SGHDT, CDR2 YYEEEE, per germline.

CDR3 residues: CASSQVGPFGTRGTGELFF. The DNA of the CDR3 is TGCGCCAGCAGCCAAGTGGGTCCTTTCGGGACTAGGGGTACCGGGGAGCTGTTTTTT. The V call is TRBV4-1, the J call TRBJ2-2, with 8 bases matching TRBD2. Germline V gene lookup returns CDR1 MGHRA and CDR2 YSYEKL. The CDR3 spans 19 residues. V was clipped by 1 base and J by 5 bases; unmatched bases: 15.

The CDR3 DNA reads TGTGCCAGCAGCTTGGAGACAGGGGATAGCAATCAGCCCCAGCATTTT. Translated: CASSLETGDSNQPQHF. The rearrangement links TRBV5-6 to TRBJ1-5, with 8 nucleotides matching TRBD1. The CDR3 covers 16 residues. Per germline, CDR1 SGHDT and CDR2 YYEEEE. V was clipped by 0 bases and J by 0 bases; unmatched bases: 2.

The rearrangement links TRBV11-2 to TRBJ2-6; D call uncertain. Germline V gives CDR1 SGHAT, CDR2 FQNNGV. CDR3 length: 14 amino acids. Trimming left V 7 bases short and J 0 bases short, with 7 bases between. CDR3 amino acids: CASNTRSGANVLTF. The CDR3, as DNA: TGTGCCAGCAATACCCGCTCTGGGGCCAACGTCCTGACTTTC.

J is TRBJ2-3 and V is TRBV2, with 7 nucleotides matching TRBD1. Unmatched junction bases numbered 14, after V lost 6 bases and J lost 5 bases. The CDR3 has 16 amino acids. Germline-derived CDR1 and CDR2 are SNHLY and FYNNEI. The CDR3 bases are TGTGCCAGCAGGCAACCAAGGGGGCGCATTGGAGATACGCAGTATTTT. It encodes CASRQPRGRIGDTQYF. The full variable domain, with the rest looked up from reference TRBV2 and TRBJ2-3, is EPEVTQTPSHQVTQMGQEVILRCVPISNHLYFYWYRQILGQKVEFLVSFYNNEISEKSEIFDDQFSVERPDGSNFTLKIRSTKLEDSAMYFCASRQPRGRIGDTQYFGPGTRLTVL.

The V gene is TRBV25-1, the J gene TRBJ2-5, with 7 bases matching TRBD1. Trimming removed 8 bases from V and 7 bases from J; junction bases left unmatched: 4. The CDR3 length is 11 residues. CDR1 is MGHDK, CDR2 SYGVNS, per germline. The DNA of the CDR3 is TGTGCCAGCGACAGGGTCGGGACCCAGTACTTC. Protein: CASDRVGTQYF.

This chain joins TRBV7-7 and TRBJ2-7, with D perhaps matching TRBD1 (5 bases). This CDR3 comprises 15 residues. The germline V and J ends were trimmed by 6 bases and 1 base, with 16 bases remaining between them. Germline V CDR1 and CDR2: SSHAT, FNYEAQ (reference sequence). In DNA form, the CDR3 reads TGTGCCAGCAGTTTAATAGGGGCACGATCCTACGAGCAGTACTTC. Translated: CASSLIGARSYEQYF. Using reference TRBV7-7 and TRBJ2-7 for the parts outside the CDR3, the full variable domain is GAGVSQSPRYKVTKRGQDVTLRCDPISSHATLYWYQQALGQGPEFLTYFNYEAQPDKSGLPSDRFSAERPEGSISTLTIQRTEQRDSAMYRCASSLIGARSYEQYFGPGTRLTVT.

Only one count was recorded for this clone. The chain couples TRBV27 to TRBJ1-1; D is perhaps TRBD1 (6 bases). Germline CDR1 reads MNHEY; CDR2 reads SMNVEV (reference sequence). The V gene lost 0 bases and the J gene lost 0 bases, with 8 bases spanning the gap. This CDR3 contains 15 residues. In nucleotides, the CDR3 is TGTGCCAGCAGTTTATCGACAGGAATGAACACTGAAGCTTTCTTT. This translates into CASSLSTGMNTEAFF.